Described below is a single T cell receptor beta chain sequence and its context. The data originate from a study of OX40 agonist ivuxolimab in advanced cancers. Study summary: A male proportion of about 80% was recorded, with mean age approximately 57 years and range about 20 to 85.

Sequencing was performed with immunoSEQ multiplex PCR; in TCRdb, only in-frame clones are kept and a portion is missing. The sample has some 58,000 clones; 88% are singletons. The CDR3 loop spans 10 amino acids. The chain couples TRBV21-1 to TRBJ2-3; the table's D call, TRBD2, has no DNA check behind it. TRBV21-1 is noted as a pseudogene. The origin of this receptor is an adult with an advanced solid tumor such as melanoma, head and neck, liver or kidney cancer. Sequences were derived from CD4+ or CD8+ T cells sorted from blood, sampled in a trial of the OX40 agonist ivuxolimab. The CDR3 bases are TGTGCCAGCAGCCAAGGCGGGGAGTATTTT. The encoded protein is CASSQGGEYF.